One and the same sample provided the 22 T cell receptor beta chains below, sequenced in a study of cytomegalovirus exposure and HLA in healthy donors. Researchers ran the PCR with 60 Vbeta and 13 Jbeta primers. The method was immunoSEQ multiplex PCR; TCRdb's version includes in-frame clones alone and lacks a portion of them. The sample lists approximately 85,000 clones; roughly 58% were seen once. Sequencing used PBMCs. The source of these receptors is a woman in her 30s in good health and CMV-seropositive.

This clone has a single count. The gene calls are TRBV12-5 and TRBJ2-5, with TRBD1 matching 7 bases. The ends lost 0 bases at V and 3 bases at J; junction bases unmatched: 7. Germline V CDR1 and CDR2: LGHNT, FRNRAP. The CDR3 covers 16 residues. CDR3 loop: CASGLVLGQVEETQYF. The CDR3 DNA sequence: TGTGCTAGTGGTTTGGTACTCGGACAGGTGGAAGAGACCCAGTACTTC.

The V and J genes are TRBV9 and TRBJ2-2, with TRBD1 as a possible D gene (5 bases). Germline assignment: CDR1 SGDLS and CDR2 YYNGEE. V shed 3 bases and J shed 4 bases, with 16 bases lying between them. The CDR3 extends over 16 amino acids. The CDR3 DNA is TGTGCCAGCAGCGCCCTAGAGAAGGGGCTCACCGGGGAGCTGTTTTTT. Protein: CASSALEKGLTGELFF.

The chain joins TRBV6-6 to TRBJ2-3, with a possible D match to TRBD2 (7 bases). The CDR3 runs to 15 residues. Germline V lookup: CDR1 MNHNY, CDR2 SVGAGI (reference sequence). With 6 bases removed from V and 5 bases from J, the gap between germline ends came to 18 bases. Here the CDR3 DNA reads TGTGCCAGCAGCATGGGGCGGGGGCCGAGAGATACGCAGTATTTT. This translates into CASSMGRGPRDTQYF.

This chain joins TRBV15 and TRBJ2-1; the D gene is possibly TRBD2 (5 bases). The CDR3 is 15 residues long. V dropped 0 bases and J dropped 6 bases, with 12 bases sitting between them. CDR1 and CDR2 (germline): LNHNV, YYDKDF (reference sequence). The CDR3 DNA follows: TGTGCCACCAGCAGAGATAAGGCTAGCCCCAATGAGCAGTTCTTC. This translates into CATSRDKASPNEQFF. The full variable domain, rest sourced from reference TRBV15 and TRBJ2-1, is DAMVIQNPRYQVTQFGKPVTLSCSQTLNHNVMYWYQQKSSQAPKLLFHYYDKDFNNEADTPDNFQSRRPNTSFCFLDIRSPGLGDTAMYLCATSRDKASPNEQFFGPGTRLTVL.

V usage is TRBV11-1 and J usage is TRBJ2-5, with D hard to call. CDR3 length: 11 residues. Germline CDR1 is SGHAT and CDR2 is FQDESV (reference sequence). V was cut by 5 bases and J by 3 bases, with 4 bases left in between. CDR3 residues: CASSPEETQYF. The CDR3 DNA reads as TGTGCCAGCAGCCCAGAAGAGACCCAGTACTTC.

The V gene is TRBV5-1, the J gene TRBJ2-1; D perhaps matches TRBD1 (6 bases). In germline, CDR1 is SGHRS, CDR2 YFSETQ. Trimming removed 0 bases at V and 3 bases at J, with 10 bases between. The CDR3 covers 15 residues. This CDR3 is CASSLGGQNYNEQFF. The CDR3 coding sequence is TGCGCCAGCAGCTTGGGGGGGCAAAACTACAATGAGCAGTTCTTC.

The table lists this clone with a few counts. CDR3 protein: CASSIDPQLRGYTF. Written as DNA, the CDR3 is TGTGCCAGTAGTATAGATCCACAGCTCCGCGGCTACACCTTC. This chain joins TRBV19 and TRBJ1-2; D is undetermined. This CDR3 has 14 amino acids. Trimming shortened V by 0 bases and J by 8 bases, and 13 bases separated the two germline ends. Germline V gene lookup returns CDR1 LNHDA and CDR2 SQIVND (reference sequence).

This chain links TRBV5-5 with TRBJ1-5; tentatively, D is TRBD1 (5 bases). Trimming pared 4 bases from V and 5 bases from J, leaving 13 bases between. This CDR3 contains 14 residues. Germline values: CDR1 SGHKS, CDR2 YYEKEE (reference sequence). CDR3 DNA: TGTGCCAGCAGCGGGGGACTCCAAGATCAGCCCCAGCATTTT. Amino acid sequence: CASSGGLQDQPQHF.

The genes are TRBV19 and TRBJ1-5; TRBD1 aligns across 9 bases. J was trimmed by 6 bases and V by 5 bases; bases with no gene match: 8. The CDR3 sequence is 15 residues long. From germline, CDR1 is LNHDA and CDR2 SQIVND (reference sequence). This chain's CDR3 is CASSYSTGGGQPQHF. CDR3 bases: TGTGCCAGTAGTTACTCGACAGGGGGTGGTCAGCCCCAGCATTTT.

As for this clone: One end of the junction does not line up with germline, which may come from a read error. This chain uses TRBV5-1 with TRBJ1-2; TRBD1 matches at 11 bases. CDR3 size: 15 residues. Looked up from germline, CDR1 is SGHRS and CDR2 is YFSETQ. The CDR3 coding sequence is TGCGCCAGCAGCTTGCGGACAGGGGGCGCGGATGGCTACCCCTTC. It yields the protein CASSLRTGGADGYPF.

The V and J genes are TRBV4-3 and TRBJ2-1; D is possibly TRBD1 (6 bases). This CDR3 region has 16 residues. The V end was cut by 7 bases, the J end by 4 bases, with 20 bases between. Germline V CDR1 and CDR2: LGHNA, YSLEER. As DNA, the CDR3 is TGCGCCAGCAAAAGTAGTACCGGGACACCTTACAATGAGCAGTTCTTC. This encodes CASKSSTGTPYNEQFF.

The chain recombines TRBV23-1 with TRBJ2-7; D is unclear. TRBV23-1 is marked as an open reading frame, function uncertain. The V gene lost 4 bases and the J gene lost 0 bases, with 13 bases spanning the gap. The CDR3 runs to 15 residues. The CDR3 reads CASSPELSVSYEQYF. The CDR3 coding sequence is TGCGCCAGCAGTCCCGAACTCAGCGTCTCCTACGAGCAGTACTTC.

This clone was recorded a few times. J is TRBJ2-7 and V is TRBV2; D ambiguous. The CDR3 runs to 14 residues. CDR1 is SNHLY, CDR2 FYNNEI, per germline. V was cut by 4 bases and J by 3 bases, with 13 bases left in between. The CDR3 protein is CASSVDTIYYEQYF. CDR3 bases: TGTGCCAGCAGTGTCGATACCATCTACTACGAGCAGTACTTC.

The chain couples TRBV7-9 to TRBJ2-3; D not certain. The ends were cut back, 5 bases at V and 0 bases at J, with 18 bases in the middle. From germline, CDR1 is SEHNR and CDR2 FQNEAQ (reference sequence). There are 17 residues in the CDR3. CDR3 in DNA: TGTGCCAGCAGCCCCCAACCCTCGGTGTTCAGCACAGATACGCAGTATTTT. It specifies CASSPQPSVFSTDTQYF.

This chain uses TRBV11-3 with TRBJ2-2; possibly TRBD1 for D (6 bases). The V gene's germline CDR1 is SGHNT and CDR2 YENEEA. V gave up 3 bases and J gave up 8 bases, with 16 bases separating them. CDR3 length: 15 residues. CDR3 coding DNA: TGTGCCAGCAGCTTGGACAGTTTCGGGTATGGGGAGCTGTTTTTT. Protein product: CASSLDSFGYGELFF. The variable domain in full, completed from reference TRBV11-3 and TRBJ2-2, reads EAGVVQSPRYKIIEKKQPVAFWCNPISGHNTLYWYLQNLGQGPELLIRYENEEAVDDSQLPKDRFSAERLKGVDSTLKIQPAELGDSAVYLCASSLDSFGYGELFFGEGSRLTVL.

The chain employs TRBV19 and TRBJ1-1; D unclear. V was cut by 5 bases and J by 10 bases, with 14 bases left in between. The germline V gene encodes CDR1 LNHDA and CDR2 SQIVND (reference sequence). This CDR3 region has 12 residues. The CDR3 here is CASSYTRSGAFF. CDR3 sequence (DNA): TGTGCCAGTAGTTACACGAGGTCGGGAGCTTTCTTT.

V and J are TRBV5-8 and TRBJ1-1; 9 bases fit TRBD1. Germline V CDR1 and CDR2: SGHTS, YDEGEE. V shed 4 bases and J 5 bases; nucleotides not matched to a gene: 9. This CDR3 spans 15 amino acids. Here the CDR3 DNA reads TGTGCCAGCAGCGGGGGACAGGGTTTCATGACTGAAGCTTTCTTT. Protein: CASSGGQGFMTEAFF.

The V call is TRBV4-2, the J call TRBJ1-6; perhaps TRBD1 as D (5 bases). V was pared by 3 bases and J by 10 bases, with 16 bases between. In germline, CDR1 is LGHNA, CDR2 YNFKEQ. CDR3 length: 15 residues. CDR3 bases: TGTGCCAGCAGCCAGTGGGGCAGAAGTAACTCACCCCTCCACTTT. This codes for CASSQWGRSNSPLHF.

Worth noting for this clone: The junction differs from germline at one of its ends, possibly a read error. The chain couples TRBV5-1 to TRBJ1-2; 10 positions match TRBD1. This CDR3 region has 14 residues. Germline assignment: CDR1 SGHRS and CDR2 YFSETQ. CDR3 sequence (DNA): TGCGCCAGCAGGCCCCCGGGACAGGGGAGTGGCTACCCCTTC. Its protein product is CASRPPGQGSGYPF.

V usage is TRBV7-2 and J usage is TRBJ2-1, with TRBD2 matching 13 bases. The CDR3 is made up of 17 amino acids. In germline, CDR1 is SGHTA, CDR2 FQGNSA. Trimming cost V 4 bases and J 4 bases; bases outside gene matches: 7. For the CDR3, the DNA is TGTGCCAGCAGCTCGGGACTAGCGGGGACTTATTACAATGAGCAGTTCTTC. Translation: CASSSGLAGTYYNEQFF. Complete variable domain (other parts from reference TRBV7-2 and TRBJ2-1): GAGVSQSPSNKVTEKGKDVELRCDPISGHTALYWYRQSLGQGLEFLIYFQGNSAPDKSGLPSDRFSAERTGGSVSTLTIQRTQQEDSAVYLCASSSGLAGTYYNEQFFGPGTRLTVL.

This clone was counted between two and nine times. V and J are TRBV18 and TRBJ2-6; TRBD1 agrees at 7 bases. The CDR3 is 18 amino acids. Germline V gene data show CDR1 as KGHSH and CDR2 as LQKENI. J gave up 0 bases and V 2 bases, and 7 bases lay outside the gene matches. The CDR3 region is CASSPNEGAGSGANVLTF. The CDR3 DNA reads as TGTGCCAGCTCACCAAATGAGGGGGCCGGCTCTGGGGCCAACGTCCTGACTTTC.

This clone was counted a few times. This chain links TRBV5-8 with TRBJ2-6; a weak D match, TRBD2 (7 bases). This CDR3 spans 17 amino acids. Germline V lookup: CDR1 SGHTS, CDR2 YDEGEE. Trimming removed 3 bases from V and 4 bases from J, with 17 bases in between. CDR3: CASSYPAGARGANVLTF. CDR3 bases: TGTGCCAGCAGCTACCCGGCGGGGGCGCGGGGGGCCAACGTCCTGACTTTC.